The T cell receptor (beta chain) described here comes from a study of T-cell memory formation after mild COVID-19. Study outcomes and limitations: Contracting CD4+ clones sat mainly in CM and EM; CD8+ in EMRA. CD4+ bias marked clones expanding day 15 to 37, unlike balanced contracting clones.

V was trimmed by 3 bases and J by 2 bases, leaving 11 bases between them. This CDR3 has 14 amino acids. Amplification by 5'RACE using constant-segment primers produced TCR alpha and TCR beta cDNA libraries that carried sample barcodes and UMIs. TCRdb re-derived calls from the 5' RACE reads in MiXCR, one entry per CDR3 protein. The sample shows a few hundred thousand distinct CDR3 sequences, 25% to 30% of them seen only once. Of note for this clonotype: Its matching antigen is unknown.

V gene TRBV12-3 or TRBV12-4 combines with J gene TRBJ2-7; no definite D call. This sequence was found in an adult woman who had mild COVID-19 (a few samples of this study predate the infection). Cell type and time point are not known. Sequencing was done on a sample of PBMCs or a T cell subset sorted from them (not recorded which). CDR3 coding DNA: TGTGCCAGCAGTTTTCGAGTGTTAACCTACGAGCAGTACTTC. This translates into CASSFRVLTYEQYF.